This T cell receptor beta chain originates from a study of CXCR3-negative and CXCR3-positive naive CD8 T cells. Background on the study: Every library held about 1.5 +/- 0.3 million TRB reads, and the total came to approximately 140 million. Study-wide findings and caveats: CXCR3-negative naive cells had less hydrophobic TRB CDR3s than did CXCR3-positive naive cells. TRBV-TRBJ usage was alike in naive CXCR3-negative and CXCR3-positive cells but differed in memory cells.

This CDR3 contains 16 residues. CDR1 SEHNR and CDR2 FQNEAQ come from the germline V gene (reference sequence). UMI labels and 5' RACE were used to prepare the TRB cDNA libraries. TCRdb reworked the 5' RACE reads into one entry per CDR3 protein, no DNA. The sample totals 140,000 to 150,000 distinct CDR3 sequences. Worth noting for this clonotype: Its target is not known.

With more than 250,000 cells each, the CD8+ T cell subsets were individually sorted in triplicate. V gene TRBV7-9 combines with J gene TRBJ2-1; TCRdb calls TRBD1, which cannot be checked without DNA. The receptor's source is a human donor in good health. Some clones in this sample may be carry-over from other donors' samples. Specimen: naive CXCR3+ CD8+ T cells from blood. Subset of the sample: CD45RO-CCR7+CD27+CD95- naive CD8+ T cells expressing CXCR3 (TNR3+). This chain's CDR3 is CASSPSGQLSYNEQFF.